This TCR beta chain is from a study of cytotoxic CD8 clonotypes in ibrutinib-treated CLL. Findings of the study overall: Patients with sustained remission and those progressing were sampled at differing times.

Of note for this clone: Its matching antigen is unknown.

TCRdb's copy holds only in-frame clones and misses some; the assay was immunoSEQ multiplex PCR. The sample consists of around 300,000 clones, about 80% of them appearing once. Trimming pared 4 bases from V and 0 bases from J, leaving 9 bases between. The CDR3 extends over 15 amino acids. Germline CDR1 reads LNHDA; CDR2 reads SQIVND (reference sequence). Sample: PBMCs, taken before ibrutinib treatment. The V and J genes are TRBV19 and TRBJ1-4; D is undetermined. This sequence was found in a human donor with chronic lymphocytic leukemia. The CDR3 nucleotides read TGTGCCAGTAGTACCCACGGTGCAACTAATGAAAAACTGTTTTTT. Amino acid sequence: CASSTHGATNEKLFF.